This T cell receptor (beta chain) was sequenced during a study of graft-versus-host responses after intestinal transplantation. The wider study: Transplants given to recipients were multivisceral, liver-intestinal, or isolated intestinal. Anti-thymocyte globulin induction preceded three to four years of tacrolimus and steroid maintenance in all recipients.

Findings and limits, study-wide: Peak levels of circulating GvH clones tracked with early post-transplant HvG declines. High graft-versus-host to host-versus-graft clonal ratios were seen in allografts of patients with graft-donor T cell macrochimerism.

Comment on this clone: Its antigen is not identified.

TCRdb's table, derived via immunoSEQ multiplex PCR, lists solely in-frame clones and lacks some. The sample has roughly 92,000 clones; roughly nine tenths are singletons. V was clipped by 6 bases and J by 5 bases, with 16 bases between them. The CDR3 totals 14 residues. Germline V CDR1 and CDR2: MNHEY, SVGAGI. The TCR originated in a human donor who received an intestinal transplant. V gene TRBV6-5 combines with J gene TRBJ1-2; D may be TRBD1 (6 bases). Here the sequenced sample was unstimulated CD4+ T cells sorted from spleen or lymph node cells, taken before intestinal transplant. Written as DNA, the CDR3 is TGTGCCAGCAGCCCGCTGGGGGCACAATATGGCTACACCTTC. Residues: CASSPLGAQYGYTF.